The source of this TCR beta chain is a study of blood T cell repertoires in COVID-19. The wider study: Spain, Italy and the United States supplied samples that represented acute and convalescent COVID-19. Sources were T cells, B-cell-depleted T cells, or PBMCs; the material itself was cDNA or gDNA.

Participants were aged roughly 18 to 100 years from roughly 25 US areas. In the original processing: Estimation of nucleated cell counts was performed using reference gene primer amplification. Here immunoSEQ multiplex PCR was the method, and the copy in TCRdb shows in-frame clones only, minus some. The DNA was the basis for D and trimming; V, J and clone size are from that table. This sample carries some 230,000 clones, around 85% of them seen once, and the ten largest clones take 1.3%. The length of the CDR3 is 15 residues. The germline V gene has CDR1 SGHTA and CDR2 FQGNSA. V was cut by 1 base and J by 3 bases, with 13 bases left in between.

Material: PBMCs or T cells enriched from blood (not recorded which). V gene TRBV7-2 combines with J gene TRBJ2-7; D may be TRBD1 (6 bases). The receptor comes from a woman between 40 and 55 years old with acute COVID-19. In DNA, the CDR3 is TGTGCCAGCAGCTTAGGGCCAGGGGTCAACTACGAGCAGTACTTC. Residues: CASSLGPGVNYEQYF. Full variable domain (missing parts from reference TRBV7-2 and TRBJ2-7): GAGVSQSPSNKVTEKGKDVELRCDPISGHTALYWYRQSLGQGLEFLIYFQGNSAPDKSGLPSDRFSAERTGGSVSTLTIQRTQQEDSAVYLCASSLGPGVNYEQYFGPGTRLTVT.